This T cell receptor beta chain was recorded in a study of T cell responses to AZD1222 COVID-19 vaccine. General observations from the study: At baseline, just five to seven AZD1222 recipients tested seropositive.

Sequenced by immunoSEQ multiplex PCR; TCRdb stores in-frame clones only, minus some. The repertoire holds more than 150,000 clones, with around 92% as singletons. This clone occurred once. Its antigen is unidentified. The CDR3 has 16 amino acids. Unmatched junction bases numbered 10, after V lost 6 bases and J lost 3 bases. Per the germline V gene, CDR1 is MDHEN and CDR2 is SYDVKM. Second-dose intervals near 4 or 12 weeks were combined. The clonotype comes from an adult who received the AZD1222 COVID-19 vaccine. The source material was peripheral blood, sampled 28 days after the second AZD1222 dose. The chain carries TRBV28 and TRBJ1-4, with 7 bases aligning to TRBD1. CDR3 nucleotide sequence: TGTGCCAGCAGGGGAGGGTACAGGGGACCTAATGAAAAACTGTTTTTT. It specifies CASRGGYRGPNEKLFF.